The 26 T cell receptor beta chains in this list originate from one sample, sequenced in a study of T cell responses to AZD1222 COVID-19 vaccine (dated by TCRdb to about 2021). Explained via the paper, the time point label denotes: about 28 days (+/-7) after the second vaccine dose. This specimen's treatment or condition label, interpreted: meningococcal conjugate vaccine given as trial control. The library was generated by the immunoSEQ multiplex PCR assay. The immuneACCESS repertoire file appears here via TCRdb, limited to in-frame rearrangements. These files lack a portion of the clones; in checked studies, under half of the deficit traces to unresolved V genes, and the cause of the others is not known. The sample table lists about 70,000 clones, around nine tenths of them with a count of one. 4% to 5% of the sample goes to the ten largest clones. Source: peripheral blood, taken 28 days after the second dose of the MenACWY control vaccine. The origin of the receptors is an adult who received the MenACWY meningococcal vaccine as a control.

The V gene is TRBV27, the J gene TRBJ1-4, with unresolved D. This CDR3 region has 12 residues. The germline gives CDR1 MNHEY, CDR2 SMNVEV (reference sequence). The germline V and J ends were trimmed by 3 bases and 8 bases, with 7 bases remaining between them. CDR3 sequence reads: CASSLVGEKLFF. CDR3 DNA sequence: TGTGCCAGCAGTTTGGTAGGGGAAAAACTGTTTTTT.

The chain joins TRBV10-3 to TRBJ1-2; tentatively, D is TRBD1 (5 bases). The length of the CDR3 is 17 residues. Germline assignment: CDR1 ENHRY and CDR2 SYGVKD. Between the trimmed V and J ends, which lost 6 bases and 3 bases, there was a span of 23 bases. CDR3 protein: CAIRSGTLGGVDYGYTF. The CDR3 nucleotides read TGTGCCATCAGGAGCGGGACTCTGGGGGGAGTGGACTATGGCTACACCTTC.

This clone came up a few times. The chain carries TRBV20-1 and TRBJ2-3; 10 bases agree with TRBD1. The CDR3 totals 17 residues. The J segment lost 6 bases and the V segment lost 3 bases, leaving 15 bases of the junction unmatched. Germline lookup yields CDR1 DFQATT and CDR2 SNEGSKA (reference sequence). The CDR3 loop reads CSASGTGEFPRWDTQYF. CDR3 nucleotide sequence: TGCAGTGCTAGTGGGACAGGGGAATTCCCTAGGTGGGATACGCAGTATTTT.

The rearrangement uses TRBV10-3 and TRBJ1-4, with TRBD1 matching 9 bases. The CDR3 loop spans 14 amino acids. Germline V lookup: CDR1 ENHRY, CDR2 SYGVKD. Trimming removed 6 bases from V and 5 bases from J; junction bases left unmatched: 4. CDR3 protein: CAIRAGTGNEKLFF. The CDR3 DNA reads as TGTGCCATCAGGGCGGGGACAGGGAATGAAAAACTGTTTTTT.

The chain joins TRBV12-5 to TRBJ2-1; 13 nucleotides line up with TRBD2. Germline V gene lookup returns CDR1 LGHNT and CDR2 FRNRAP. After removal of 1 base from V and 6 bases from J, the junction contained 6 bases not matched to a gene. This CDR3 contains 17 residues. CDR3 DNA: TGTGCTAGTGGTTTGGCAACGACTAGCGGGGGGAGCAATGAGCAGTTCTTC. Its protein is CASGLATTSGGSNEQFF.

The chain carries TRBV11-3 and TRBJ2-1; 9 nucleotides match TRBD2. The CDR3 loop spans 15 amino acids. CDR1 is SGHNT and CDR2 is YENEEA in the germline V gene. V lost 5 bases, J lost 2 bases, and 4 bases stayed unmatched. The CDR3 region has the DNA TGTGCCAGCAGCCCTAGCGGGGCAACCTACAATGAGCAGTTCTTC. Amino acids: CASSPSGATYNEQFF. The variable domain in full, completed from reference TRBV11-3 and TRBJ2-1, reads EAGVVQSPRYKIIEKKQPVAFWCNPISGHNTLYWYLQNLGQGPELLIRYENEEAVDDSQLPKDRFSAERLKGVDSTLKIQPAELGDSAVYLCASSPSGATYNEQFFGPGTRLTVL.

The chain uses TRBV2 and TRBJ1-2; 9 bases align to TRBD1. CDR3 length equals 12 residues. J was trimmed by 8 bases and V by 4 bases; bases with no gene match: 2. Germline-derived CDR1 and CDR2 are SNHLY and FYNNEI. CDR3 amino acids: CASSGDRVGYTF. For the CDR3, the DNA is TGTGCCAGCAGTGGGGACAGGGTAGGCTACACCTTC.

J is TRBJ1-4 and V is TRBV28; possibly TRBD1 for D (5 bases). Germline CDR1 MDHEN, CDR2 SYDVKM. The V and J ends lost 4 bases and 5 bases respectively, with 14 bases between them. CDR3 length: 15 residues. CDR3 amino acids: CASSSPGTPNEKLFF. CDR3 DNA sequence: TGTGCCAGCAGTTCCCCCGGGACGCCAAATGAAAAACTGTTTTTT.

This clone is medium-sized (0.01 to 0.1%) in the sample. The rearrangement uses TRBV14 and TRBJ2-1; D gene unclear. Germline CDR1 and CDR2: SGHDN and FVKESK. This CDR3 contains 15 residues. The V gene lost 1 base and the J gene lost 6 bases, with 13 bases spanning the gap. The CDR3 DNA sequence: TGTGCCAGCAGCCAAGCGTCTAGAGTTACCAATGAGCAGTTCTTC. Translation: CASSQASRVTNEQFF. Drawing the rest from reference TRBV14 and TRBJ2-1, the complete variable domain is EAGVTQFPSHSVIEKGQTVTLRCDPISGHDNLYWYRRVMGKEIKFLLHFVKESKQDESGMPNNRFLAERTGGTYSTLKVQPAELEDSGVYFCASSQASRVTNEQFFGPGTRLTVL.

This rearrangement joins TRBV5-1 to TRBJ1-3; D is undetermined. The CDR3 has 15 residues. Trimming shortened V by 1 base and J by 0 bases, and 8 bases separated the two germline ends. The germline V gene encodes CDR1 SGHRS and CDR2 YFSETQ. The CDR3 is CASSLRPGSGNTIYF. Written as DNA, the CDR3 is TGCGCCAGCAGCTTGAGGCCGGGCTCTGGAAACACCATATATTTT.

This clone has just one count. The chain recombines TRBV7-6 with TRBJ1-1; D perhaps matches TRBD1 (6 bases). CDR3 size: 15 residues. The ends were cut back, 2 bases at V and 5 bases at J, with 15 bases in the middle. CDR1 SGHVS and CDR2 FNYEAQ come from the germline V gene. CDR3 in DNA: TGTGCCAGCAGCTTAAGTCAGGGGATGAGGACTGAAGCTTTCTTT. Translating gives CASSLSQGMRTEAFF.

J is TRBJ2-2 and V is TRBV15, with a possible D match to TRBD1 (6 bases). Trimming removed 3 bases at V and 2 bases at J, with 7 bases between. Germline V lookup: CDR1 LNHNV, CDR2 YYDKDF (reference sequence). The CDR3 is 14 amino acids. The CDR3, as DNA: TGTGCCACCAGCAGGGGGGCTAACACCGGGGAGCTGTTTTTT. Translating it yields CATSRGANTGELFF.

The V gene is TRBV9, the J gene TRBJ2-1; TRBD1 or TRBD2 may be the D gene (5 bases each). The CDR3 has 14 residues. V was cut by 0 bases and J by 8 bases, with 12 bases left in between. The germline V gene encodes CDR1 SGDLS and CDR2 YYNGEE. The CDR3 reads CASSVGGRGDEQFF. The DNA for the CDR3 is TGTGCCAGCAGCGTAGGTGGGAGAGGGGATGAGCAGTTCTTC.

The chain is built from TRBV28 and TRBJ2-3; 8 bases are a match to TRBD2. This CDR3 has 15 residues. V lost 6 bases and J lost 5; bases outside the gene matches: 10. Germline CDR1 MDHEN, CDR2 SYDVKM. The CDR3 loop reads CASREVGLAGDTQYF. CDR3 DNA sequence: TGTGCCAGCAGGGAAGTCGGGCTAGCGGGAGATACGCAGTATTTT.

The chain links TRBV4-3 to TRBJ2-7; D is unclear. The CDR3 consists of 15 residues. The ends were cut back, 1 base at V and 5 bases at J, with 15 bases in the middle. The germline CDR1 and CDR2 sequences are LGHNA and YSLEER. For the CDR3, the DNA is TGCGCCAGCAGCCAAGGTATCGAGGCCATCCACGAGCAGTACTTC. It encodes CASSQGIEAIHEQYF.

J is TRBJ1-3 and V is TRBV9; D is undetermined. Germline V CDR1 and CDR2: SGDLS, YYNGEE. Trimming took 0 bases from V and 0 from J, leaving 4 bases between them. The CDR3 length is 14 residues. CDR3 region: CASSVGSSGNTIYF. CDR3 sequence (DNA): TGTGCCAGCAGCGTAGGGAGCTCTGGAAACACCATATATTTT.

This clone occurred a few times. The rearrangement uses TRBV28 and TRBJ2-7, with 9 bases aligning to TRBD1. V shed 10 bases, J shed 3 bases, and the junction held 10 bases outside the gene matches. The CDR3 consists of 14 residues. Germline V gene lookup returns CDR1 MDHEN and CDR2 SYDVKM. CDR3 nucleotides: TGTGCCACCTCATCGGACAGGGGAGGCTACGAGCAGTACTTC. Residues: CATSSDRGGYEQYF. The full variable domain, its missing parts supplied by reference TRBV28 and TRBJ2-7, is DVKVTQSSRYLVKRTGEKVFLECVQDMDHENMFWYRQDPGLGLRLIYFSYDVKMKEKGDIPEGYSVSREKKERFSLILESASTNQTSMYLCATSSDRGGYEQYFGPGTRLTVT.

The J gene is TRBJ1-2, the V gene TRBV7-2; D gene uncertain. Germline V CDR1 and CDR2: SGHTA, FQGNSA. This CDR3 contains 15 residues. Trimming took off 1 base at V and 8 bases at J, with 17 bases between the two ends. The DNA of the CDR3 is TGTGCCAGCAGCTTAGTCCCGACCTCTATGGTAGGCTACACCTTC. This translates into CASSLVPTSMVGYTF. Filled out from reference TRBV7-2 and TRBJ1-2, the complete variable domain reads GAGVSQSPSNKVTEKGKDVELRCDPISGHTALYWYRQSLGQGLEFLIYFQGNSAPDKSGLPSDRFSAERTGGSVSTLTIQRTQQEDSAVYLCASSLVPTSMVGYTFGSGTRLTVV.

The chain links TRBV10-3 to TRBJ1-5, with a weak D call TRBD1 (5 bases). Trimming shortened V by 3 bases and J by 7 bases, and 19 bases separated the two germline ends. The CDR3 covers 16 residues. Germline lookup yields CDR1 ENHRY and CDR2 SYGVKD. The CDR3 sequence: CAISEFDPGRGQPQHF. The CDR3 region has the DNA TGTGCCATCAGTGAATTCGACCCTGGGAGGGGACAGCCCCAGCATTTT.

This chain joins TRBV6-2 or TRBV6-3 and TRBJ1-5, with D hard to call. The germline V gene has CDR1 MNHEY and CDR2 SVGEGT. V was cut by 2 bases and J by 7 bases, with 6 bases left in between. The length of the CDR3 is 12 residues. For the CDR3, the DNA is TGTGCCAGCAGTTACATCGGACAGCCCCAGCATTTT. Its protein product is CASSYIGQPQHF.

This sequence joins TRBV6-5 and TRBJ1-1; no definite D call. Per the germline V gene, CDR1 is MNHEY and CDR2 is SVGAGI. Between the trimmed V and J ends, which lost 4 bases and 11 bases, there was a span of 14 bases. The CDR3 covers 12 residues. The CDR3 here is CASSSLTGKAFF. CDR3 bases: TGTGCCAGCAGTTCCCTGACCGGGAAGGCTTTCTTT.

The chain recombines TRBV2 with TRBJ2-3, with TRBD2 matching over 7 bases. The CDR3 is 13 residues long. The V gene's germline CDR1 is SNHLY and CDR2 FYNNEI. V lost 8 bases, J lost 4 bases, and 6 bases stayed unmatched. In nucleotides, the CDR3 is TGTGCCAGCGGGAGGGCCGACCCAGATACGCAGTATTTT. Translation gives CASGRADPDTQYF.

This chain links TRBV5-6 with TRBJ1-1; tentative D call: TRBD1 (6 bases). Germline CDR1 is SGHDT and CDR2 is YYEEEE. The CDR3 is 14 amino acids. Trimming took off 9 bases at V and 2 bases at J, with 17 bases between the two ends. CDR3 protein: CATSAGGRNTEAFF. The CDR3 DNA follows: TGTGCCACGAGCGCCGGGGGGCGAAACACTGAAGCTTTCTTT. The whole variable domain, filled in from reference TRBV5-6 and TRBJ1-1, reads DAGVTQSPTHLIKTRGQQVTLRCSPKSGHDTVSWYQQALGQGPQFIFQYYEEEERQRGNFPDRFSGHQFPNYSSELNVNALLLGDSALYLCATSAGGRNTEAFFGQGTRLTVV.

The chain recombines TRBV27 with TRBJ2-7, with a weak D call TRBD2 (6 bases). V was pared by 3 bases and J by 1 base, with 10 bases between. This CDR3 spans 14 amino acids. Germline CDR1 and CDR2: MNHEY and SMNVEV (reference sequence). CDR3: CASSFSGSSYEQYF. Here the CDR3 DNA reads TGTGCCAGCAGTTTCTCCGGGAGTTCCTACGAGCAGTACTTC.

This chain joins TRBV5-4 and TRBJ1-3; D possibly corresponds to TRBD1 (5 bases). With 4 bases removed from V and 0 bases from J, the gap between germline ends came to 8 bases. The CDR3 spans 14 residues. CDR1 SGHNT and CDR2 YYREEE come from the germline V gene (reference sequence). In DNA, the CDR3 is TGTGCCAGCAGCGGACACCTCTCTGGAAACACCATATATTTT. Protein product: CASSGHLSGNTIYF.

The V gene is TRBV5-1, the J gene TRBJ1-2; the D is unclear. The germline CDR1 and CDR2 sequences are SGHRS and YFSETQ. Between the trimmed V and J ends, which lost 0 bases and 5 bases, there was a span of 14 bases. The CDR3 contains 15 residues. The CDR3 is CASSLEPGLGYGYTF. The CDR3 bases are TGCGCCAGCAGCTTGGAGCCGGGCTTGGGGTATGGCTACACCTTC.